This T cell receptor beta chain was identified in a study of vaccination and CD4 T cells after COVID-19. Study in general: The cells were exposed to overlapping spike peptides originating from SARS-CoV-2, HCoV-NL63, HCoV-OC43 and HCoV-229E for stimulation. Controls had a CEFX pool, an HIV-1 Nef pool, or no peptide added. Findings and caveats of the study: In median terms, SARS-CoV-2-reactive clonotypes went from approximately 23 to 38, a nonsignificant rise.

Sequencing of DNA taken from cultured CD4+ T cells relied on the Oncomine TCR Beta short-read assay. TCRdb analysed the PCR reads with MiXCR anew, one entry per CDR3 protein. The sample lists more than 12,000 distinct CDR3 sequences, 53% occurring once. Treatment in this sample: approximately 9-day PBMC culture with coronavirus spike peptide pools or control peptides (ViraFEST assay). Cells were cultured for 9 to 10 days, and then CD4+ T cells were isolated by negative selection. Only a few counts were recorded for this clonotype. Its specificity is not known. Germline V gives CDR1 SEHNR, CDR2 FQNEAQ (reference sequence). Between the trimmed V and J ends, which lost 2 bases and 6 bases, there was a span of 16 bases. This CDR3 is 15 amino acids long.

The sample was CD4+ T cells from blood, cultured in vitro. The chain carries TRBV7-9 and TRBJ1-2; maybe TRBD1 (6 bases). This TCR was recovered from a human donor who had recovered from COVID-19. The CDR3 is CASSLTGRQGNGYTF. The CDR3 coding sequence is TGTGCCAGCAGCTTAACTGGGAGGCAGGGGAATGGCTACACCTTC. The full variable domain, with the rest looked up from reference TRBV7-9 and TRBJ1-2, is DTGVSQNPRHKITKRGQNVTFRCDPISEHNRLYWYRQTLGQGPEFLTYFQNEAQLEKSRLLSDRFSAERPKGSFSTLEIQRTEQGDSAMYLCASSLTGRQGNGYTFGSGTRLTVV.